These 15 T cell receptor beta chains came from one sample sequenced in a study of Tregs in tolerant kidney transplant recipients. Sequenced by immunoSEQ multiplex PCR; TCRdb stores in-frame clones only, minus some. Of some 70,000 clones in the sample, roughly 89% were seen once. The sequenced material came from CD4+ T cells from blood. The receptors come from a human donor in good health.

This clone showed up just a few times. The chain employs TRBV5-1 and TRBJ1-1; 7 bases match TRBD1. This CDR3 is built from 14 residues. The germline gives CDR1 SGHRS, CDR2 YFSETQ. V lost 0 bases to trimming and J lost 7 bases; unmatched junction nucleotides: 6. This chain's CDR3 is CASSLGTGDGEAFF. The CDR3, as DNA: TGCGCCAGCAGCTTGGGGACAGGAGACGGTGAAGCTTTCTTT.

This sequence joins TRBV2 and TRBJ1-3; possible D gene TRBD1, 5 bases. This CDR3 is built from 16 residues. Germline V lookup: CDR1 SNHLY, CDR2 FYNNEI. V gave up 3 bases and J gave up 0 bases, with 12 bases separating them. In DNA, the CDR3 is TGTGCCAGCAGTGAGGGGCCCGTGGCCTCTGGAAACACCATATATTTT. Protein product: CASSEGPVASGNTIYF.

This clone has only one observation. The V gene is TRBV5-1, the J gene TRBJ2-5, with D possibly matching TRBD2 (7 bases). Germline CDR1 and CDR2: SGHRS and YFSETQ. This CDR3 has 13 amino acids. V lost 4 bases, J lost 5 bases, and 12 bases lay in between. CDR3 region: CASSPGGGETQYF. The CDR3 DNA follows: TGCGCCAGCAGCCCTGGGGGGGGCGAGACCCAGTACTTC. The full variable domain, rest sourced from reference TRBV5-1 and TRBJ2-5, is KAGVTQTPRYLIKTRGQQVTLSCSPISGHRSVSWYQQTPGQGLQFLFEYFSETQRNKGNFPGRFSGRQFSNSRSEMNVSTLELGDSALYLCASSPGGGETQYFGPGTRLLVL.

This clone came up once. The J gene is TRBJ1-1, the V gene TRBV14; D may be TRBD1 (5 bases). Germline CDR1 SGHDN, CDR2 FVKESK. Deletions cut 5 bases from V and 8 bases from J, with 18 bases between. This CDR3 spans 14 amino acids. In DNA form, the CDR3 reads TGTGCCAGCAGCGACCCACTTAGGGGAGCGGAAGCTTTCTTT. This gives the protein CASSDPLRGAEAFF. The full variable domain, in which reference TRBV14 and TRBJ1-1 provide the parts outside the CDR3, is EAGVTQFPSHSVIEKGQTVTLRCDPISGHDNLYWYRRVMGKEIKFLLHFVKESKQDESGMPNNRFLAERTGGTYSTLKVQPAELEDSGVYFCASSDPLRGAEAFFGQGTRLTVV.

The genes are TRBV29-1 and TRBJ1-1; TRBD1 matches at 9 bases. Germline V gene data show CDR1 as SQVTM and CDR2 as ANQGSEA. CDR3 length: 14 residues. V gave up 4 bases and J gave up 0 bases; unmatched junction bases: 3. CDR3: CSVGYRGLNTEAFF. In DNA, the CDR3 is TGCAGCGTTGGGTACAGGGGGCTGAACACTGAAGCTTTCTTT.

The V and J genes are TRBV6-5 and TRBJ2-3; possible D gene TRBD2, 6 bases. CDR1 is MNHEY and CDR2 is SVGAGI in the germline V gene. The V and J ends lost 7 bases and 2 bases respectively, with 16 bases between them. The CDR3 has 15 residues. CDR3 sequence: CASTRAGYYTDTQYF. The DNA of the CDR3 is TGTGCCAGCACTAGGGCGGGGTACTACACAGATACGCAGTATTTT.

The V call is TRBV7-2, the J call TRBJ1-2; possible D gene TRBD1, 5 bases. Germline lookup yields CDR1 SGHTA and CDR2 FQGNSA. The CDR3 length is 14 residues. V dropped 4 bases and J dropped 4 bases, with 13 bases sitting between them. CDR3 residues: CASSSYQGGYGYTF. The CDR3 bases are TGTGCCAGCAGCTCCTATCAGGGTGGCTATGGCTACACCTTC.

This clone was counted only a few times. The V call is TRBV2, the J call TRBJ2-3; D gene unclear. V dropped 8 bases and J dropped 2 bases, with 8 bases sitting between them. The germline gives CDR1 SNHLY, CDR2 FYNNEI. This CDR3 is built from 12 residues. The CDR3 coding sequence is TGTGCCAGCCTGTTTTACACAGATACGCAGTATTTT. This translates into CASLFYTDTQYF. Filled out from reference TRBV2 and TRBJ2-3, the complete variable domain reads EPEVTQTPSHQVTQMGQEVILRCVPISNHLYFYWYRQILGQKVEFLVSFYNNEISEKSEIFDDQFSVERPDGSNFTLKIRSTKLEDSAMYFCASLFYTDTQYFGPGTRLTVL.

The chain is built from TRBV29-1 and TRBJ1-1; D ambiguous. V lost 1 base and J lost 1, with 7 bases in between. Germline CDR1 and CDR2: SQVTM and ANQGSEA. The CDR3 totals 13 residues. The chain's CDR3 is CSVEVAANTEAFF. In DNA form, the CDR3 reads TGCAGCGTTGAAGTTGCCGCGAACACTGAAGCTTTCTTT.

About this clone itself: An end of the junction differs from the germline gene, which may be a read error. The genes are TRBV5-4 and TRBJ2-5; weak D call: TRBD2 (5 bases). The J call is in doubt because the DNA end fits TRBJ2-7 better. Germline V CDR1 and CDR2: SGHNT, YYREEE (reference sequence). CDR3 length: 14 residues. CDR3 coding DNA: TGCGCCAGCAGCCAAGAGCGGACCGCCTACGAGCAGTACTTC. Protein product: CASSQERTAYEQYF.

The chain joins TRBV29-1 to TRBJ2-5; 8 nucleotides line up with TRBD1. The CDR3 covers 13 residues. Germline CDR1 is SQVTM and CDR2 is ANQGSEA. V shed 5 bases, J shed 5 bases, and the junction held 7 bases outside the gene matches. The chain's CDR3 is CSVRQGSRETQYF. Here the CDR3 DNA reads TGCAGCGTTCGACAGGGGAGTCGCGAGACCCAGTACTTC.

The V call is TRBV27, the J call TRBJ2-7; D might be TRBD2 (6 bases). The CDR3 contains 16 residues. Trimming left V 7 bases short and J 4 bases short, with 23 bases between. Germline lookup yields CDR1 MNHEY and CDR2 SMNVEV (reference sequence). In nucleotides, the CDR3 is TGTGCCAGCACCCTAAGGAGGGGTCCTGATTTTTACGAGCAGTACTTC. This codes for CASTLRRGPDFYEQYF.

The CDR3 DNA reads TGTGCCAGCAGCCCGGGGGCAAAGCAGTACTTC. It encodes CASSPGAKQYF. This chain connects TRBV11-2 to TRBJ2-7; tentatively, D is TRBD1 or TRBD2 (6 bases each). With 5 bases removed from V and 8 bases from J, the gap between germline ends came to 10 bases. This CDR3 comprises 11 residues. Germline assignment: CDR1 SGHAT and CDR2 FQNNGV.

The CDR3 loop is CASSSTTDTQYF. In nucleotides, the CDR3 is TGTGCCAGCTCGAGTACCACAGATACGCAGTATTTT. J is TRBJ2-3 and V is TRBV7-2, with unresolved D. Deletions cut 8 bases from V and 2 bases from J, with 8 bases between. The CDR3 extends over 12 amino acids. CDR1 is SGHTA, CDR2 FQGNSA, per germline.

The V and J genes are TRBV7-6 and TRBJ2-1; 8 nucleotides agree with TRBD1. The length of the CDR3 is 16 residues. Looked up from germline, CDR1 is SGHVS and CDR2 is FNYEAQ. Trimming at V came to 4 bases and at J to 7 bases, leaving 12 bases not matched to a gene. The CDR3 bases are TGTGCCAGCAGCTCCCCCATGACCGACAGGGGTAATGAGCAGTTCTTC. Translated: CASSSPMTDRGNEQFF.